Shown below are 23 T cell receptor beta chains from a single sample sequenced in a study of radiation and T cells in renal cell carcinoma. Profiling relied on immunoSEQ multiplex PCR, and the TCRdb table lists in-frame clones only, not all of them. The data show tens of thousands of clones, 80% to 90% seen once. Time point specified: blood 2 weeks post-SBRT. The treatment: 15 Gy SBRT to primary tumor, nephrectomy 4 weeks later. The sequenced sample was blood, obtained from a patient whose treatment included radiotherapy and nephrectomy. Every receptor here comes from a woman aged 45-60 years with renal cell carcinoma.

The chain is built from TRBV28 and TRBJ1-6, with D hard to call. V gave up 2 bases and J gave up 0 bases, with 8 bases separating them. This CDR3 contains 16 residues. Germline assignment: CDR1 MDHEN and CDR2 SYDVKM. The CDR3 region has the DNA TGTGCCAGCAGTTTACAGGTCGGCTCCTATAATTCACCCCTCCACTTT. It codes for CASSLQVGSYNSPLHF.

The rearrangement joins TRBV9 to TRBJ2-6, with D unclear. Deletions cut 0 bases from V and 0 bases from J, with 7 bases between. CDR1 and CDR2 from the germline V gene are SGDLS and YYNGEE. The CDR3 is 16 residues long. The CDR3 DNA follows: TGTGCCAGCAGCGTAGCTACCAGCTCTGGGGCCAACGTCCTGACTTTC. It codes for CASSVATSSGANVLTF.

The chain employs TRBV7-2 and TRBJ2-3; 7 bases are shared with TRBD2. The J segment lost 5 bases and the V segment lost 6 bases, leaving 11 bases of the junction unmatched. This CDR3 spans 15 amino acids. Germline-derived CDR1 and CDR2 are SGHTA and FQGNSA. Written as DNA, the CDR3 is TGTGCCAGCAGAAGAGCGGGACTCCCCGGAGATACGCAGTATTTT. This encodes CASRRAGLPGDTQYF.

The chain recombines TRBV2 with TRBJ1-2; D perhaps matches TRBD1 (6 bases). Germline CDR1 SNHLY, CDR2 FYNNEI. Trimming stripped 3 bases from V and 7 bases from J, with 12 bases between. The CDR3 is made up of 13 amino acids. CDR3: CASSDPGGGGYTF. CDR3 DNA: TGTGCCAGCAGTGACCCCGGGGGCGGTGGCTACACCTTC.

This sequence joins TRBV6-5 and TRBJ1-6; D may be TRBD1 (5 bases). Deletions cut 8 bases from V and 10 bases from J, with 18 bases between. The CDR3 is 14 amino acids. The germline CDR1 and CDR2 sequences are MNHEY and SVGAGI. In nucleotides, the CDR3 is TGTGCCAGCGGTTGGGGCAGCCGACGGTCACCCCTCCACTTT. Its translation is CASGWGSRRSPLHF.

The chain joins TRBV5-1 to TRBJ1-1, with D hard to call. The V and J ends lost 4 bases and 3 bases respectively, with 16 bases between them. This CDR3 contains 15 residues. Germline assignment: CDR1 SGHRS and CDR2 YFSETQ. The CDR3 loop is CASSVKAGLDTEAFF. CDR3 coding DNA: TGCGCCAGCAGCGTTAAGGCGGGGTTGGACACTGAAGCTTTCTTT.

This clone has just one count. The V gene is TRBV19, the J gene TRBJ2-5, with 12 bases that match TRBD2. The CDR3 is 16 amino acids. J lost 0 bases, V lost 9 bases, and 8 bases had no gene match. Looked up from germline, CDR1 is LNHDA and CDR2 is SQIVND (reference sequence). The CDR3 loop reads CASSWRLAGDQETQYF. CDR3 in DNA: TGTGCCAGCAGTTGGAGACTAGCGGGGGACCAAGAGACCCAGTACTTC.

The chain uses TRBV5-1 and TRBJ2-5, with D hard to call. This CDR3 contains 13 residues. Germline CDR1 SGHRS, CDR2 YFSETQ. V lost 0 bases and J 1 base, leaving 4 bases between the germline ends. The CDR3 coding sequence is TGCGCCAGCAGCTTGGGAGTCCAAGAGACCCAGTACTTC. It translates to CASSLGVQETQYF. Supplemented by reference TRBV5-1 and TRBJ2-5, the full variable domain reads KAGVTQTPRYLIKTRGQQVTLSCSPISGHRSVSWYQQTPGQGLQFLFEYFSETQRNKGNFPGRFSGRQFSNSRSEMNVSTLELGDSALYLCASSLGVQETQYFGPGTRLLVL.

The V gene is TRBV6-1, the J gene TRBJ2-5, with TRBD2 identical over 7 bases. The trim removed 7 bases at V and 2 bases at J, leaving 4 bases unmatched. Germline V CDR1 and CDR2: MNHNS, SASEGT. CDR3 length: 13 amino acids. CDR3 amino acids: CASMWGGQETQYF. CDR3 coding DNA: TGTGCCAGCATGTGGGGGGGACAAGAGACCCAGTACTTC.

The genes are TRBV6-6 and TRBJ1-5, with TRBD1 as a possible D gene (5 bases). CDR1 and CDR2 from the germline V gene are MNHNY and SVGAGI (reference sequence). The ends were cut back, 8 bases at V and 0 bases at J, with 17 bases in the middle. The CDR3 sequence is 16 residues long. The CDR3 loop is CASLTGGTYSNQPQHF. The CDR3 coding sequence is TGTGCCAGCCTAACTGGGGGGACTTATAGCAATCAGCCCCAGCATTTT.

The genes are TRBV4-3 and TRBJ2-7; D not certain. V dropped 3 bases and J dropped 2 bases, with 8 bases sitting between them. The V gene's germline CDR1 is LGHNA and CDR2 YSLEER. This CDR3 has 13 residues. CDR3 residues: CASSHGTAYEQYF. The CDR3 nucleotides are TGCGCCAGCAGCCACGGTACAGCCTACGAGCAGTACTTC.

The chain links TRBV6-1 to TRBJ2-3; the D gene is possibly TRBD1 (6 bases). The CDR3 spans 10 residues. Trimming cost V 11 bases and J 6 bases, with 9 bases left between them. Per germline, CDR1 MNHNS and CDR2 SASEGT. CDR3 amino acids: CAGGSDTQYF. The CDR3 region has the DNA TGTGCCGGGGGCAGCGATACGCAGTATTTT.

The rearrangement uses TRBV18 and TRBJ1-1; tentative D call: TRBD1 (6 bases). The germline V gene has CDR1 KGHSH and CDR2 LQKENI. V lost 2 bases and J lost 1, with 17 bases in between. The CDR3 is made up of 17 amino acids. CDR3 bases: TGTGCCAGCTCACCAGTCCTTCTTGAGGGGGGGAACACTGAAGCTTTCTTT. The encoded protein is CASSPVLLEGGNTEAFF.

The chain links TRBV19 to TRBJ2-7; 7 bases align to TRBD2. The CDR3 spans 14 residues. Germline-derived CDR1 and CDR2 are LNHDA and SQIVND (reference sequence). Trimming cost V 6 bases and J 7 bases; bases outside gene matches: 12. CDR3 protein: CASRSGGSSVEQYF. The DNA for the CDR3 is TGTGCCAGTAGATCGGGCGGGAGTTCGGTTGAGCAGTACTTC.

This rearrangement joins TRBV5-4 to TRBJ2-6; 10 bases are shared with TRBD1. The CDR3 runs to 18 residues. Germline V gene lookup returns CDR1 SGHNT and CDR2 YYREEE (reference sequence). Unmatched junction bases numbered 7, after V lost 4 bases and J lost 0 bases. The DNA of the CDR3 is TGTGCCAGCAGCGCGGGGACAGGGGCCAGCTCTGGGGCCAACGTCCTGACTTTC. Translation gives CASSAGTGASSGANVLTF.

The chain has TRBV6-1 and TRBJ2-3; 7 bases fit TRBD1. The CDR3 sequence is 12 residues long. Trimming cost V 5 bases and J 13 bases; bases outside gene matches: 9. Germline CDR1 and CDR2: MNHNS and SASEGT. The CDR3 loop reads CASSYTGECKYF. CDR3 bases: TGTGCCAGCAGTTATACAGGGGAATGCAAGTATTTT.

The rearrangement links TRBV27 to TRBJ2-1; 7 bases map to TRBD2. The junction had 8 bases not matched to a gene; V was cut back by 6 bases and J by 3 bases. Germline V gene data show CDR1 as MNHEY and CDR2 as SMNVEV (reference sequence). The CDR3 length is 15 residues. This CDR3 is CASRDRRGDYNEQFF. CDR3 nucleotides: TGTGCCAGCAGAGATCGTCGGGGGGACTACAATGAGCAGTTCTTC.

This chain uses TRBV21-1 with TRBJ2-3; the table's D call of TRBD2 was not tested on the DNA. TRBV21-1 is classified as a pseudogene. The CDR3 length is 16 residues. The CDR3: CASSISCGGNTDTQYF. In DNA form, the CDR3 reads TGTGCCAGCAGCATATCATGCGGGGGGAACACAGATACGCAGTATTTT.

This clone was recorded only once. This chain uses TRBV9 with TRBJ2-3; D possibly corresponds to TRBD1 (6 bases). Per germline, CDR1 SGDLS and CDR2 YYNGEE. V was shortened by 0 bases and J by 3 bases, with 11 bases between the two germline ends. CDR3 length equals 15 residues. CDR3 protein: CASSVDGDTTDTQYF. Written as DNA, the CDR3 is TGTGCCAGCAGCGTAGACGGGGACACAACAGATACGCAGTATTTT.

The V gene is TRBV9, the J gene TRBJ2-7, with D possibly being TRBD1 (5 bases). This CDR3 contains 14 residues. V was trimmed by 3 bases and J by 3 bases, leaving 13 bases between them. Germline V gene lookup returns CDR1 SGDLS and CDR2 YYNGEE. CDR3 region: CASSASGIGYEQYF. DNA for the CDR3: TGTGCCAGCAGCGCGTCAGGGATCGGCTACGAGCAGTACTTC.

The genes are TRBV5-1 and TRBJ1-1; D is perhaps TRBD1 (5 bases). This CDR3 comprises 14 residues. Trimming took 2 bases from V and 1 from J, leaving 9 bases between them. Germline-derived CDR1 and CDR2 are SGHRS and YFSETQ. The CDR3 reads CASSFVTANTEAFF. The DNA for the CDR3 is TGCGCCAGCAGCTTCGTGACAGCGAACACTGAAGCTTTCTTT. The whole variable domain, remainder taken from reference TRBV5-1 and TRBJ1-1, is KAGVTQTPRYLIKTRGQQVTLSCSPISGHRSVSWYQQTPGQGLQFLFEYFSETQRNKGNFPGRFSGRQFSNSRSEMNVSTLELGDSALYLCASSFVTANTEAFFGQGTRLTVV.

This chain connects TRBV5-4 to TRBJ2-7, with 7 bases matching TRBD1. CDR1 and CDR2 (germline): SGHNT, YYREEE (reference sequence). V dropped 4 bases and J dropped 2; count of bases not matched to a gene: 6. The CDR3 contains 14 residues. The CDR3 loop is CASSPTGQTYEQYF. In nucleotides, the CDR3 is TGTGCCAGCAGCCCGACAGGGCAAACCTACGAGCAGTACTTC.

The chain employs TRBV7-8 and TRBJ2-3, with a possible D match to TRBD2 (5 bases). V lost 1 base, J lost 10 bases, and 15 bases lay in between. The CDR3 runs to 14 residues. Germline V gene lookup returns CDR1 SGHVS and CDR2 FQNEAQ. The DNA of the CDR3 is TGTGCCAGCAGCTTAGATACAGACTACTCTTCGCAGTATTTT. Its translation: CASSLDTDYSSQYF.